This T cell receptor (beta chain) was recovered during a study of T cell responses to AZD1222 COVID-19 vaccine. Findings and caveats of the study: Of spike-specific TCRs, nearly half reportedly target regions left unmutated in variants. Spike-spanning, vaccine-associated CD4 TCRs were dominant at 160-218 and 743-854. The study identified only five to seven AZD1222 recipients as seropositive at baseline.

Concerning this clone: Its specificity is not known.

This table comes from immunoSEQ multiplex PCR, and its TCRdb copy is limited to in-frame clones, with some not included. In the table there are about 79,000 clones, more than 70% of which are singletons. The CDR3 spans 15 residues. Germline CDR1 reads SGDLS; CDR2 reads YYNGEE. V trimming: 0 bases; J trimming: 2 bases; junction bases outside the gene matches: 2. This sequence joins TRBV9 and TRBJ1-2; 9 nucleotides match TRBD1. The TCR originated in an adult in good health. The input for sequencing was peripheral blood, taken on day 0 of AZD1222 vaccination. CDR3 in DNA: TGTGCCAGCAGCGTAGGACAGGGGGTAAACTATGGCTACACCTTC. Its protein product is CASSVGQGVNYGYTF.